This TCR beta chain was recorded in a study of T cells after yellow fever vaccination. Trimming removed 0 bases at V and 1 base at J, with 10 bases between. This CDR3 is built from 15 residues. Each CDR3 protein is one row after TCRdb ran MiXCR on the 5' RACE reads. The repertoire consists of just under 600,000 distinct CDR3 sequences, with approximately 13% occurring once and the leading ten covering over 12%. V usage is TRBV23-1 and J usage is TRBJ2-7; D gene unclear. TRBV23-1 is identified as an open reading frame with a role that is uncertain. The input for sequencing was PBMCs, taken on the day of the yellow fever booster vaccination. This TCR came from a man under 40 who received the YFV17D yellow fever vaccine. CDR3 DNA sequence: TGCGCCAGCAGTCAATCAGGCCACCCTTCCTACGAGCAGTACTTC. It translates to CASSQSGHPSYEQYF.